This T cell receptor (beta chain) was sequenced during a study of OX40 agonist ivuxolimab in advanced cancers. Looking at the study overall: Ivuxolimab was an agonistic, fully human IgG2 monoclonal antibody directed against OX40 (CD134), a costimulatory receptor. Intravenous ivuxolimab was administered to patients every 2 weeks at six dose levels: 0.01, 0.1, 0.3, 1.5, 3 and 10 mg/kg. Prior anti-PD-1, anti-PD-L1 or anti-CTLA-4 therapy was permitted, and checkpoint inhibitors had been received by 30% to 40% of dose-escalation patients. Peripheral TCRbeta sequencing aimed to test whether ivuxolimab altered TCR sequence diversity and caused clonal T-cell expansion. The paper reports the monotherapy dose-escalation portion (N of about 47 patients) of the phase I ivuxolimab trial. Of the 52 patients in dose escalation, about 19 had hepatocellular carcinoma, about 15 had melanoma, 9 had renal cell carcinoma and 9 had head and neck cancer. In the dose-escalation cohort, 75% to 90% of patients were male, and the mean age was 60 years with a range of roughly 23 to 90. Three dose-escalation patients achieved partial responses, one with hepatocellular carcinoma and two with cutaneous melanoma. Results the study describes overall, beyond this receptor: Which antigens the clonally expanded peripheral T cells were specific for was not determined. Low levels of normalized T-cell clonal expansion were also seen in some patients who did not respond. In the 0.1-3.0 mg/kg groups, partial responders had among the lowest normalized peripheral clonal expansion, particularly in CD8+ T cells. At doses of 0.1 to 3.0 mg/kg, clonal expansion of both CD4+ and CD8+ T cells in blood was seen between baseline and week 6. After ivuxolimab, CD8+ T cells had more expanded clones than CD4+ T cells on average.

The CDR3 starts with the cysteine, ends with the phenylalanine, and has 15 residues. Only the CDR3 portion is preserved as DNA: 45 bases, with reading frame beginning at the first base. Trimming removed 6 bases from V and 7 bases from J, leaving 18 bases between the germline ends. CDR1 is given as LNHDA and CDR2 as SQIVND, both from the germline V gene (reference sequence). A note on this clone: It lacks a known antigen. The input lacks base qualities; no much larger clone sits a single base away.

The trial excluded patients who had a history of autoimmune disease or were on systemic immunosuppression. Peripheral blood for TCR sequencing was collected from all dose cohorts at baseline, on cycle 4 day 1, and on cycle 7 day 1. Samples were obtained from an open-label, multicenter, first-in-human phase I dose-escalation trial of ivuxolimab. Adults with locally advanced or metastatic melanoma, renal cell carcinoma, hepatocellular carcinoma or head and neck squamous cell carcinoma were enrolled in the trial. Before TCR sequencing, CD4+ T cells and CD8+ T cells from peripheral blood were sorted into separate populations. Genomic DNA was isolated from the sorted cells so that the TCRbeta CDR3 region could be sequenced. TCRbeta CDR3 regions were sequenced using the immunoSEQ Assay. TCRdb re-hosts the immuneACCESS table, in-frame sequences only. Its copies lack some clones; in the studies checked, an unresolved V gene accounts for under half of them, and the cause for the rest is not known. The sample table holds tens of thousands of clones, of which 81% were seen once. The ten largest clones add up to roughly 7% of the sample.

The sample in question was CD4+ or CD8+ T cells sorted from blood, obtained in a trial of the OX40 agonist ivuxolimab. Here the chain combines TRBV19 and TRBJ1-4; TRBD1 is possibly the D segment (5 matching bases). This clonotype was obtained from an adult with an advanced solid tumor such as melanoma, head and neck, liver or kidney cancer. The DNA sequence is as follows: TGTGCCAGTAGCTATAGCGGGACTGATGCTGAAAAACTGTTTTTT. Its protein product is CASSYSGTDAEKLFF.